What follows is one T cell receptor beta chain and its context. Its specificity is not known. The CDR3 spans 13 residues. Germline CDR1 SQVTM, CDR2 ANQGSEA. 5'RACE primed at constant segments yielded TCR alpha and TCR beta cDNA libraries bearing sample barcodes and UMIs. TCRdb re-derived calls from the 5' RACE reads in MiXCR, one entry per CDR3 protein. Of approximately 390,000 distinct CDR3 sequences in the sample, 15% to 20% were seen once. The data originate from a study of T-cell memory formation after mild COVID-19. Study-wide context: Clustering of TCRs was largely donor specific.

Regarding the study as a whole: CD4+ clones that contracted lay mainly in CM and EM; CD8+ ones lay in EMRA. A second wave of clones peaked on day 37, and their SARS-CoV-2 specificity went unconfirmed.

Source material: PBMCs or a T cell subset sorted from them (not recorded which). This sequence originates from a man aged 18 to 35 who had mild COVID-19 (a few samples of this study predate the infection). Cell type and time point are not known. The chain employs TRBV29-1 and TRBJ2-3; possibly TRBD2 for D (6 bases). The CDR3 loop reads CIGASASTDTQYF. The CDR3 bases are TGCATAGGAGCTAGCGCAAGCACAGATACGCAGTATTTT.